The rows below give T cell receptor beta chains drawn from one sample of a study of identical twins. TCRdb analysed the 5' RACE reads with MiXCR anew, one entry per CDR3 protein. The top ten hold around 8.6% of the sample, which has roughly 350,000 distinct CDR3 sequences, 7% to 9.5% seen once. Material for sequencing was naive T cells sorted from blood. These receptors came from a woman aged 45-65 years in good health. CDR3s include the opening cysteine and the closing phenylalanine or tryptophan. A D gene is named only where the DNA matches it firmly. Some rows have no size entry. The others give once, few or many, or a class for an expanded clone.

d_gene	v_gene	abundance	j_gene	CDR3aa	CDR3nt
TRBD2	TRBV20-1	NA	TRBJ2-3	CSARSLAGLAGTSTDTQYF	TGCAGCGCTAGGAGTCTAGCAGGACTAGCGGGAACTAGCACAGATACGCAGTATTTT
TRBD1	TRBV10-3	many	TRBJ2-7	CAIRAGTVTYEQYF	TGTGCCATCAGGGCCGGGACAGTGACCTACGAGCAGTACTTC
TRBD2	TRBV6-1	NA	TRBJ2-5	CASSERPIAGGVETQYF	TGTGCCAGCAGTGAACGACCAATAGCGGGAGGTGTAGAGACCCAGTACTTC
NA	TRBV3-1	NA	TRBJ2-1	CASSQDILQFF	TGTGCCAGCAGCCAAGATATCTTGCAGTTCTTC
NA	TRBV4-1	many	TRBJ1-3	CASSQGRTGNTIYF	TGCGCCAGCAGCCAAGGGCGGACTGGAAACACCATATATTTT
NA	TRBV5-1	NA	TRBJ2-6	CASSLTGYGGGSGANVLTF	TGCGCCAGCAGCTTGACAGGGTACGGTGGGGGCTCTGGGGCCAACGTCCTGACTTTC
TRBD2	TRBV29-1	many	TRBJ2-1	CSAPDIAGRVGEQFF	TGCAGCGCTCCCGACATAGCGGGACGGGTAGGTGAGCAGTTCTTC
NA	TRBV12-3/TRBV12-4	few	TRBJ2-3	CASSFSPVGAQYF	TGTGCCAGCAGTTTCTCCCCCGTTGGCGCGCAGTATTTT
TRBD1	TRBV10-3	NA	TRBJ2-7	CAISGTGTDSYEQYF	TGTGCCATCAGTGGGACCGGGACAGACTCCTACGAGCAGTACTTC
NA	TRBV27	many	TRBJ2-3	CASSPYSGDTQYF	TGTGCCAGCAGTCCCTATAGCGGAGATACGCAGTATTTT
NA	TRBV15	few	TRBJ1-1	CATSRDRDLTEAFF	TGTGCCACCAGCAGAGACAGGGATCTCACTGAAGCTTTCTTT
TRBD1	TRBV7-8	few	TRBJ2-1	CASSPTGSNNEQFF	TGTGCCAGCAGCCCGACAGGGTCTAACAATGAGCAGTTCTTC
NA	TRBV12-3/TRBV12-4	NA	TRBJ2-4	CASSLGVYIQYF	TGTGCCAGCAGTTTGGGGGTTTACATTCAGTACTTC
NA	TRBV9	few	TRBJ2-3	CASSVATVTTTDTQYF	TGTGCCAGCAGCGTAGCTACAGTCACTACCACAGATACGCAGTATTTT
TRBD2	TRBV10-3	NA	TRBJ2-3	CAISAGGGTDTQYF	TGTGCCATCAGTGCCGGGGGAGGGACAGATACGCAGTATTTT
NA	TRBV5-6	NA	TRBJ2-1	CASSLMQGSSYNEQFF	TGTGCCAGCAGCTTAATGCAGGGGAGCTCCTACAATGAGCAGTTCTTC
TRBD2	TRBV27	few	TRBJ2-7	CASSLSLGGGVYEQYF	TGTGCCAGCAGTTTATCGTTGGGGGGAGGGGTCTACGAGCAGTACTTC
NA	TRBV20-1	NA	TRBJ2-2	CSARDLQRSGLFF	TGCAGTGCTAGAGATCTGCAGCGGTCGGGACTGTTTTTT
TRBD1	TRBV18	many	TRBJ1-6	CASSRSRTGRDSPLHF	TGTGCCAGCTCACGCAGCCGGACAGGGAGGGATTCACCCCTCCACTTT
TRBD1	TRBV24-1	many	TRBJ1-2	CATSDPGTGLGYTF	TGTGCCACCAGTGACCCTGGGACAGGACTTGGCTACACCTTC
NA	TRBV3-1	many	TRBJ2-5	CASSQDPRGDSNF	TGTGCCAGCAGCCAAGATCCCAGGGGCGACTCTAACTTC
NA	TRBV5-1	many	TRBJ1-1	CASRKETGAEAFF	TGCGCCAGCAGAAAAGAAACGGGTGCTGAAGCTTTCTTT
NA	TRBV7-9	NA	TRBJ2-1	CASSPARMQFF	TGTGCCAGCAGCCCCGCCCGTATGCAGTTCTTC
NA	TRBV6-5	many	TRBJ2-1	CASRGTSSYNEQFF	TGTGCCAGCCGGGGGACGAGCTCCTACAATGAGCAGTTCTTC
NA	TRBV13	many	TRBJ2-3	CASSLTQATVPYTDTQYF	TGTGCCAGCAGCTTAACTCAGGCCACGGTCCCTTACACAGATACGCAGTATTTT
NA	TRBV4-1	many	TRBJ2-2	CASSRGPNTGELFF	TGCGCCAGCAGCCGGGGACCAAACACCGGGGAGCTGTTTTTT
NA	TRBV5-1	NA	TRBJ2-5	CASSLGLNQETQYF	TGCGCCAGCAGCTTGGGTTTAAACCAAGAGACCCAGTACTTC
NA	TRBV5-1	NA	TRBJ2-5	CASSLDPQETQYF	TGCGCCAGCAGCTTGGACCCCCAAGAGACCCAGTACTTC
NA	TRBV20-1	few	TRBJ1-1	CSARSNTEAFF	TGCAGTGCTAGATCGAACACTGAAGCTTTCTTT
NA	TRBV4-1	many	TRBJ2-2	CASSQDRGELFF	TGTGCCAGCAGCCAAGACCGGGGGGAGCTGTTTTTT
TRBD2	TRBV6-5	NA	TRBJ2-3	CASSYKRAGGGDTQYF	TGTGCCAGCAGTTACAAAAGGGCGGGAGGAGGGGATACGCAGTATTTT
NA	TRBV5-6	NA	TRBJ2-3	CASSFQLTDTQYF	TGTGCCAGCAGCTTTCAACTCACAGATACGCAGTATTTT
NA	TRBV18	many	TRBJ2-1	CASSPLRVNEQFF	TGTGCCAGCTCACCCTTACGGGTAAATGAGCAGTTCTTC
TRBD1	TRBV5-1	many	TRBJ1-1	CASSLTGTDNTEAFF	TGCGCCAGCAGCCTCACCGGGACAGATAACACTGAAGCTTTCTTT
TRBD2	TRBV3-1	many	TRBJ2-3	CASSQAAAGIFDTQYF	TGTGCCAGCAGCCAAGCGGCAGCGGGAATTTTCGATACGCAGTATTTT
TRBD1	TRBV10-3	NA	TRBJ2-5	CAISLGGRETQYF	TGTGCCATCAGTCTAGGGGGCCGGGAGACCCAGTACTTC
NA	TRBV11-2	many	TRBJ2-5	CASRERSGETQYF	TGTGCCAGCAGGGAACGTTCCGGAGAGACCCAGTACTTC
NA	TRBV12-3/TRBV12-4	many	TRBJ2-1	CASSSGVGEQFF	TGTGCCAGCAGTTCCGGGGTAGGGGAGCAGTTCTTC
NA	TRBV27	many	TRBJ1-2	CASGKKSGPNYGYTF	TGTGCCAGCGGCAAGAAATCAGGCCCTAACTATGGCTACACCTTC
NA	TRBV10-3	many	TRBJ1-2	CAISESGNYGYTF	TGTGCCATCAGTGAATCAGGGAACTATGGCTACACCTTC
NA	TRBV11-3	few	TRBJ2-3	CASSLQGLIDTQYF	TGTGCCAGCAGCTTACAGGGGTTAATTGATACGCAGTATTTT
NA	TRBV14	NA	TRBJ2-1	CASSPTQGGRNEQFF	TGTGCCAGCAGCCCAACCCAAGGGGGGAGGAATGAGCAGTTCTTC
TRBD2	TRBV14	few	TRBJ2-1	CASSQVGLAGRDEQFF	TGTGCCAGCAGCCAAGTAGGGCTAGCGGGACGAGACGAGCAGTTCTTC
TRBD2	TRBV3-1	NA	TRBJ2-7	CASSPGLADDYEQYF	TGTGCCAGCAGCCCGGGACTAGCGGACGACTACGAGCAGTACTTC
NA	TRBV24-1	few	TRBJ2-1	CATSPDRGLANNEQFF	TGTGCCACCAGTCCTGACAGGGGACTAGCCAACAATGAGCAGTTCTTC
NA	TRBV5-1	many	TRBJ2-1	CASSLVPLPGEQFF	TGCGCCAGCAGCTTGGTGCCCCTTCCGGGTGAGCAGTTCTTC
TRBD2	TRBV24-1	NA	TRBJ2-1	CATKGLAFNEQFF	TGTGCCACTAAGGGACTAGCATTCAATGAGCAGTTCTTC
NA	TRBV9	many	TRBJ2-7	CASSSGGSYEQYF	TGTGCCAGCAGCTCAGGGGGGAGCTACGAGCAGTACTTC
NA	TRBV9	few	TRBJ2-4	CASSVDNRAIQYF	TGTGCCAGCAGCGTAGATAACAGGGCCATTCAGTACTTC
TRBD1	TRBV15	NA	TRBJ2-2	CATSGHRGLDGELFF	TGTGCCACCAGCGGGCACAGGGGGCTTGACGGGGAGCTGTTTTTT
TRBD2	TRBV25-1	many	TRBJ2-1	CASSTSAYNEQFF	TGTGCCAGCAGTACTAGCGCTTACAATGAGCAGTTCTTC
TRBD1	TRBV20-1	many	TRBJ1-1	CSADLRGLGTEAFF	TGCAGTGCTGATCTCAGGGGGCTGGGGACTGAAGCTTTCTTT
TRBD1	TRBV25-1	NA	TRBJ2-7	CALKGARGSQTSEQYF	TGTGCCCTCAAGGGGGCCAGGGGGAGTCAAACTAGTGAGCAGTACTTC
TRBD1	TRBV20-1	few	TRBJ2-1	CSARDPGQTYNEQFF	TGCAGTGCTAGAGATCCGGGACAGACTTACAATGAGCAGTTCTTC
NA	TRBV29-1	few	TRBJ1-1	CSVEGGAVTEAFF	TGCAGCGTTGAGGGGGGCGCGGTCACTGAAGCTTTCTTT
TRBD2	TRBV2	NA	TRBJ2-7	CASSGEGSPYEQYF	TGTGCCAGCAGTGGGGAGGGGAGTCCCTACGAGCAGTACTTC
NA	TRBV27	many	TRBJ2-3	CASRGGGKDTQYF	TGTGCCAGCAGGGGAGGGGGCAAAGATACGCAGTATTTT
NA	TRBV2	many	TRBJ2-1	CASSRRTSTENNEQFF	TGTGCCAGCAGCCGAAGAACGTCTACAGAAAACAATGAGCAGTTCTTC
TRBD1	TRBV15	many	TRBJ1-1	CATSREQGRMVNTEAFF	TGTGCCACCAGCAGAGAACAGGGGAGGATGGTGAACACTGAAGCTTTCTTT